The clone carrying this T cell receptor (beta chain) has a handful of counts. Its antigen remains unknown. The authors isolated at least 6 million PBMCs per sample. This sample was taken from a study of blood T cells in healthy people across ages. Findings of the study overall: TCR beta diversity per million T cells fell roughly linearly with age.

It was with a sample-barcoded 5' primer and a J-beta primer mix that a second PCR of about 6 to 12 cycles was run. Each CDR3 protein gets one entry after TCRdb re-called the 5' RACE reads with MiXCR. The sample shows fewer than 650,000 distinct CDR3 sequences, around a quarter of them seen only once. The germline CDR1 and CDR2 sequences are MNHEY and SMNVEV (reference sequence). This CDR3 is 15 amino acids long. Trimming pared 2 bases from V and 4 bases from J, leaving 14 bases between. This sample also belongs to another study, concerning T cells of mothers and their children. Per that study: Each child contributed roughly 3.2 million TCR beta CDR3 reads, while each mother contributed over 8 million.

Sequences were obtained from blood. This sequence originates from a boy aged 2-15 years in good health. The rearrangement uses TRBV27 and TRBJ1-1; unclear D gene. CDR3 amino acids: CASSLGPEAGTEAFF. In DNA, the CDR3 is TGTGCCAGCAGTTTAGGTCCGGAGGCGGGCACTGAAGCTTTCTTT.